This T cell receptor (beta chain) derives from a study of cytomegalovirus exposure and HLA in healthy donors. Notes on the study in general: TCR beta chains numbering approximately 150 were designated cytomegalovirus-associated. In a later analysis, TCR beta V- and J-gene trimming was associated with a missense DCLRE1C variant. The records held CMV serostatus as the only immune exposure information. For most TCR sequences rarity was the rule, although some public TCRs occurred in many donors.

There are 17 residues in the CDR3. Trimming at V came to 2 bases and at J to 1 base, leaving 6 bases not matched to a gene. CDR1 and CDR2 from the germline V gene are MGHRA and YSYEKL. Vbeta (60) and Jbeta (13) primers were used in the PCR. Repertoires were generated with immunoSEQ multiplex PCR, while TCRdb's copy carries only in-frame clones and drops some. The sample lists some 150,000 clones; 82% were seen once. As for this clone: What it binds is unknown.

Input material: PBMCs. The genes are TRBV4-1 and TRBJ2-1; 9 bases line up with TRBD2. The receptor was derived from a young man in good health and CMV-seropositive. The CDR3 protein is CASSQLTSGLSYNEQFF. CDR3 sequence (DNA): TGCGCCAGCAGCCAACTCACTAGCGGGCTTTCCTACAATGAGCAGTTCTTC.